This T cell receptor (beta chain) was identified in a study of blood T cells in healthy people across ages. Study observations and caveats: A roughly linear fall in TCR beta diversity per million T cells was seen with increasing age. Long-lived donors carried more naive CD4+ cells and greater diversity than aged donors.

The V and J ends lost 4 bases and 5 bases, in that order; junction bases with no gene match: 7. Per the germline V gene, CDR1 is MGHRA and CDR2 is YSYEKL. CDR3 length equals 14 residues. Note on this clonotype: Its antigen is currently unknown.

The authors ran a second PCR of roughly 6 to 12 cycles using a sample-barcoded 5' primer and a J-beta primer mix. Via MiXCR, TCRdb re-called the 5' RACE reads, giving one row per CDR3 protein. The table records 750,000 or so distinct CDR3 sequences, approximately 25% of them present only once. These same data were also listed under a study on T cells of mothers and their children. That source adds: No clone of persistent microchimeric T cells was detected.

The specimen sequenced was blood. The sequence came from a boy between 5 and 17 years old in good health. The V call is TRBV4-1, the J call TRBJ2-5; 7 positions agree with TRBD2. This CDR3 is CASSRGGAWETQYF. The CDR3 DNA reads TGCGCCAGCAGCCGCGGGGGTGCGTGGGAGACCCAGTACTTC.